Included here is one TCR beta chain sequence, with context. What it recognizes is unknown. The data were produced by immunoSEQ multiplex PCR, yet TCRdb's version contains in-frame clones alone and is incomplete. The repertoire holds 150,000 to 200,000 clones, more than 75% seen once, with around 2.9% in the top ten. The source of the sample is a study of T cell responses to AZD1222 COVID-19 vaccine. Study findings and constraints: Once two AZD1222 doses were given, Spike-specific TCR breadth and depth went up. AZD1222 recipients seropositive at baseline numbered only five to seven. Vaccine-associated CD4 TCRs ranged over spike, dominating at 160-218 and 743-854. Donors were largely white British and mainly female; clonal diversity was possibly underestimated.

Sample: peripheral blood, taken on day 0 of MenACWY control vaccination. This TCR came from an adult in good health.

The CDR3 DNA reads TGTGCCAGCAGCCAATGGGCCAAAAACATTCAGTACTTC. Amino acids: CASSQWAKNIQYF. This chain uses TRBV3-1 (or the pseudogene TRBV3-2) with TRBJ2-4, with D uncertain. In germline, CDR1 is LGHDT, CDR2 YNNKEL (reference sequence). V lost 2 bases and J 1 base, leaving 3 bases between the germline ends. The CDR3 runs 13 residues.